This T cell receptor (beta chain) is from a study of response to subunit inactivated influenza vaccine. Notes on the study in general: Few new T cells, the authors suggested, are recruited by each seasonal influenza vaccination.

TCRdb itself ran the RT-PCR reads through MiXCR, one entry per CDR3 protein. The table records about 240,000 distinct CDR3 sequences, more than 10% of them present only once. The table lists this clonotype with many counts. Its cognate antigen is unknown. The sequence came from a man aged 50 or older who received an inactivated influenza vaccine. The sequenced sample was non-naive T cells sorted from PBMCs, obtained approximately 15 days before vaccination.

Here the CDR3 reads CATSRVAGDEQFF. The CDR3 bases are TGTGCCACCAGTCGGGTAGCGGGCGATGAGCAGTTCTTC. The chain has TRBV7-2 and TRBJ2-1; 7 positions agree with TRBD2. Per the germline V gene, CDR1 is SGHTA and CDR2 is FQGNSA. Trimming cost V 10 bases and J 8 bases; bases outside gene matches: 11. The CDR3 is 13 amino acids. Full variable domain (missing parts from reference TRBV7-2 and TRBJ2-1): GAGVSQSPSNKVTEKGKDVELRCDPISGHTALYWYRQSLGQGLEFLIYFQGNSAPDKSGLPSDRFSAERTGGSVSTLTIQRTQQEDSAVYLCATSRVAGDEQFFGPGTRLTVL.